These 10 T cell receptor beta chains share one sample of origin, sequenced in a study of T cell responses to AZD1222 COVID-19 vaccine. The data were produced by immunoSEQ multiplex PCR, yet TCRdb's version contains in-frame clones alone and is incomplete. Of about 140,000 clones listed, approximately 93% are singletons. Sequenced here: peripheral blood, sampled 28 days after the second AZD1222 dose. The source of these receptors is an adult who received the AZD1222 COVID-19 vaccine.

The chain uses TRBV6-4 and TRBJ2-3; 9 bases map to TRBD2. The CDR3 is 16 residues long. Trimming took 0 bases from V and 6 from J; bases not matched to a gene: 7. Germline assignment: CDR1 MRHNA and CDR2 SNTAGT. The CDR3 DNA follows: TGTGCCAGCAGTGACTCTGGATTAGCGGGAGTCGATACGCAGTATTTT. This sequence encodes CASSDSGLAGVDTQYF.

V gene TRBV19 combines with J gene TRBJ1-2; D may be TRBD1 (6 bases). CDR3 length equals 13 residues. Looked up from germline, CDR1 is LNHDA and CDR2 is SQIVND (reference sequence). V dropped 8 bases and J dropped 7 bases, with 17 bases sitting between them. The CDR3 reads CASRFRGGSGYTF. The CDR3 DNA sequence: TGTGCCAGTCGCTTTAGGGGGGGCTCTGGCTACACCTTC. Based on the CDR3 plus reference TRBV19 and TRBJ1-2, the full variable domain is DGGITQSPKYLFRKEGQNVTLSCEQNLNHDAMYWYRQDPGQGLRLIYYSQIVNDFQKGDIAEGYSVSREKKESFPLTVTSAQKNPTAFYLCASRFRGGSGYTFGSGTRLTVV.

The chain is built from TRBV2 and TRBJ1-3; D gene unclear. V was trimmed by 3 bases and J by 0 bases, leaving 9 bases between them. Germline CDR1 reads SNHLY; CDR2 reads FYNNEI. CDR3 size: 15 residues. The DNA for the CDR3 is TGTGCCAGCAGTGATGTGGGCCGCTCTGGAAACACCATATATTTT. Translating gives CASSDVGRSGNTIYF. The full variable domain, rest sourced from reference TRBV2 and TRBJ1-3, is EPEVTQTPSHQVTQMGQEVILRCVPISNHLYFYWYRQILGQKVEFLVSFYNNEISEKSEIFDDQFSVERPDGSNFTLKIRSTKLEDSAMYFCASSDVGRSGNTIYFGEGSWLTVV.

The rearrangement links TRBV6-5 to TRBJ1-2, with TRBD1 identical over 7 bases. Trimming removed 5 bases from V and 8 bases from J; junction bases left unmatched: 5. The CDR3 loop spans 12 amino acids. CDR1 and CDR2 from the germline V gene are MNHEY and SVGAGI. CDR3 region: CASSNRQGGYTF. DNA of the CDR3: TGTGCCAGCAGTAACAGACAGGGAGGCTACACCTTC.

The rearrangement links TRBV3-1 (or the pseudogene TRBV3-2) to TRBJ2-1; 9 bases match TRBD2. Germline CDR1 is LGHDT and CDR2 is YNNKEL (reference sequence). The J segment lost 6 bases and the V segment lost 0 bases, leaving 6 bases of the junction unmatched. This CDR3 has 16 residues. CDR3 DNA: TGTGCCAGCAGCCAAGATGCGTCTAGCGGGGTCAATGAGCAGTTCTTC. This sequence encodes CASSQDASSGVNEQFF.

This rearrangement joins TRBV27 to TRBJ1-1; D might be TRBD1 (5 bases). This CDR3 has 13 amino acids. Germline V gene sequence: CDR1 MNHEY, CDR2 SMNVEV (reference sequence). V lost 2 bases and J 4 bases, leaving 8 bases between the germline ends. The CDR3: CASSLGGRTEAFF. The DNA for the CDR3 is TGTGCCAGCAGTTTAGGGGGACGCACTGAAGCTTTCTTT.

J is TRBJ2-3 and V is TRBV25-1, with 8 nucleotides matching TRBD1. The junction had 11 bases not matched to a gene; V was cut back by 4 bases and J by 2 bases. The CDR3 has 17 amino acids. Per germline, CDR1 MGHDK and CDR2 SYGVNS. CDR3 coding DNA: TGTGCCAGCAGTGGCCCCACGGACAGGGAAGTCACAGATACGCAGTATTTT. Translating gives CASSGPTDREVTDTQYF.

CDR3 DNA sequence: TGTGCCAGCTCACCACCGCAGACAGGGGGAAACACCATATATTTT. Its protein is CASSPPQTGGNTIYF. The chain is built from TRBV18 and TRBJ1-3; TRBD1 aligns across 7 bases. CDR1 KGHSH and CDR2 LQKENI come from the germline V gene. V shed 0 bases and J 4 bases; nucleotides not matched to a gene: 3. The CDR3 totals 15 residues.

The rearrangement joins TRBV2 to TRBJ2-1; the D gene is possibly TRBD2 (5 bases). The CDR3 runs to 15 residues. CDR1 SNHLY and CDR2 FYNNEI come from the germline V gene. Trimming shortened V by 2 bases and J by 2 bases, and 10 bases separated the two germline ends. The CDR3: CASSERGMPYNEQFF. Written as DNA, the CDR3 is TGTGCCAGCAGTGAACGAGGGATGCCCTACAATGAGCAGTTCTTC.

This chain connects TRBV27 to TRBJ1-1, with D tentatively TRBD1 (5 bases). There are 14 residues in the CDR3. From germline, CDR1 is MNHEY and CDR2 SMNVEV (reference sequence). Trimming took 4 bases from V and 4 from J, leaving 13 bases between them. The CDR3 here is CASSSYRGTTEAFF. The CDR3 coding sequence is TGTGCCAGCAGTTCCTATCGGGGGACCACTGAAGCTTTCTTT.